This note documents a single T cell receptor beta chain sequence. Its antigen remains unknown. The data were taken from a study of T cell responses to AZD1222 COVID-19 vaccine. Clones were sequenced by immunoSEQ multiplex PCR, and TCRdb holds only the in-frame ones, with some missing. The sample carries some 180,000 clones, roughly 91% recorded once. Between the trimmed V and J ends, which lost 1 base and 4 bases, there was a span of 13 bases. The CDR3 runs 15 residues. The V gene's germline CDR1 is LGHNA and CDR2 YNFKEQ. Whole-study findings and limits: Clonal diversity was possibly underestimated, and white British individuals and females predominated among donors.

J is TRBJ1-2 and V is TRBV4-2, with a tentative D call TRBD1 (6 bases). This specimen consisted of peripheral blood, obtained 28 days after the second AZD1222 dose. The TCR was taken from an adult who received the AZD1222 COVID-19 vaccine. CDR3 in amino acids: CASSQATGDSYGYTF. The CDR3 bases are TGTGCCAGCAGCCAAGCGACAGGAGATTCCTATGGCTACACCTTC.